One sample yielded the 20 T cell receptor beta chains listed below, sequenced in a study of OX40 agonist ivuxolimab in advanced cancers. The data were produced by immunoSEQ multiplex PCR, yet TCRdb's version contains in-frame clones alone and is incomplete. The table lists over 85,000 clones, roughly 88% of them singletons. This specimen was CD4+ or CD8+ T cells sorted from blood, taken in a trial of the OX40 agonist ivuxolimab. The receptors come from an adult with an advanced solid tumor such as melanoma, head and neck, liver or kidney cancer.

The DNA for the CDR3 is TGTGCCAGCAGCCCCACTACTAGCACAGATACGCAGTATTTT. This sequence encodes CASSPTTSTDTQYF. This chain joins TRBV7-2 and TRBJ2-3; D call uncertain. CDR1 SGHTA and CDR2 FQGNSA come from the germline V gene. Trimming left V 5 bases short and J 0 bases short, with 9 bases between. The CDR3 has 14 residues.

The chain combines TRBV5-4 with TRBJ2-7; D tentatively reads TRBD1 or TRBD2 (5 bases each). This CDR3 is 15 amino acids long. V gave up 4 bases and J gave up 2 bases, with 16 bases separating them. CDR1 SGHNT and CDR2 YYREEE come from the germline V gene (reference sequence). The CDR3 loop reads CASSEPGRRAYEQYF. The CDR3 bases are TGTGCCAGCAGCGAGCCGGGACGTCGAGCCTACGAGCAGTACTTC.

The chain recombines TRBV6-4 with TRBJ2-1; D is tentatively TRBD1 or TRBD2 (5 bases each). The CDR3 is made up of 16 amino acids. Trimming cost V 4 bases and J 7 bases, with 20 bases left between them. Germline V lookup: CDR1 MRHNA, CDR2 SNTAGT. The CDR3 sequence: CASSGNIGAVINEQFF. The CDR3 coding sequence is TGTGCCAGCAGTGGGAATATCGGGGCGGTTATAAATGAGCAGTTCTTC.

This rearrangement joins TRBV28 to TRBJ1-1; D ambiguous. Germline CDR1 MDHEN, CDR2 SYDVKM. The CDR3 spans 13 residues. The V end lost 3 bases, the J end lost 1 base, and 6 bases lay between the germline ends. This chain's CDR3 is CASSFSRNTEAFF. Written as DNA, the CDR3 is TGTGCCAGCAGTTTTAGTCGGAACACTGAAGCTTTCTTT. The full variable domain, with the rest looked up from reference TRBV28 and TRBJ1-1, is DVKVTQSSRYLVKRTGEKVFLECVQDMDHENMFWYRQDPGLGLRLIYFSYDVKMKEKGDIPEGYSVSREKKERFSLILESASTNQTSMYLCASSFSRNTEAFFGQGTRLTVV.

The chain recombines TRBV5-4 with TRBJ2-3, with 13 bases identical to TRBD2. Unmatched junction bases numbered 14, after V lost 9 bases and J lost 1 base. Germline-derived CDR1 and CDR2 are SGHNT and YYREEE (reference sequence). The CDR3 is made up of 18 amino acids. The CDR3 loop is CATLPGLAGAGRTDTQYF. The CDR3 coding sequence is TGTGCCACCTTACCCGGACTAGCGGGAGCGGGGCGCACAGATACGCAGTATTTT. Combining the CDR3 with reference TRBV5-4 and TRBJ2-3 gives the whole variable domain ETGVTQSPTHLIKTRGQQVTLRCSSQSGHNTVSWYQQALGQGPQFIFQYYREEENGRGNFPPRFSGLQFPNYSSELNVNALELDDSALYLCATLPGLAGAGRTDTQYFGPGTRLTVL.

The chain carries TRBV2 and TRBJ2-4, with D possibly TRBD1 on 6 matching bases. The CDR3 runs 15 residues. With 3 bases removed from V and 11 bases from J, the gap between germline ends came to 20 bases. Germline assignment: CDR1 SNHLY and CDR2 FYNNEI. The CDR3 reads CASSDSGGQANVQYF. In DNA, the CDR3 is TGTGCCAGCAGTGATTCTGGGGGCCAGGCCAACGTTCAGTACTTC.

The chain is built from TRBV7-3 and TRBJ1-2, with D perhaps TRBD1 (5 bases). The germline V gene encodes CDR1 SGHTA and CDR2 FQGTGA. Deletions cut 2 bases from V and 7 bases from J, with 14 bases between. This CDR3 has 14 amino acids. CDR3 coding DNA: TGTGCCAGCAGCTTAGGGCAGGGTGTCTCTGGCTACACCTTC. The encoded protein is CASSLGQGVSGYTF.

J is TRBJ2-5 and V is TRBV29-1; D not certain. Germline values: CDR1 SQVTM, CDR2 ANQGSEA. The germline V and J ends were trimmed by 3 bases and 9 bases, with 11 bases remaining between them. This CDR3 spans 11 amino acids. The CDR3 is CSVEPPAPQYF. CDR3 DNA sequence: TGCAGCGTTGAGCCCCCAGCTCCCCAGTACTTC.

The chain has TRBV10-3 and TRBJ2-3, with 9 bases fitting TRBD1. This CDR3 has 19 residues. From germline, CDR1 is ENHRY and CDR2 SYGVKD. V gave up 4 bases and J gave up 4 bases; unmatched junction bases: 18. CDR3 amino acids: CAISADRGGSVGRADTQYF. CDR3 bases: TGTGCCATCAGTGCGGACAGGGGAGGATCCGTTGGGAGGGCAGATACGCAGTATTTT.

The V gene is TRBV9, the J gene TRBJ2-7; 7 positions match TRBD2. V dropped 0 bases and J dropped 8; count of bases not matched to a gene: 2. CDR1 and CDR2 (germline): SGDLS, YYNGEE. The CDR3 extends over 12 amino acids. The CDR3 reads CASSVDSGQQYF. CDR3 DNA sequence: TGTGCCAGCAGCGTAGATAGCGGGCAGCAGTACTTC.

Only one count was recorded for this clone. The chain's CDR3 is CASTAVGGSSYEQYF. CDR3 DNA: TGTGCCAGCACCGCGGTAGGGGGCAGTAGTTACGAGCAGTACTTC. This sequence joins TRBV28 and TRBJ2-7, with 7 bases fitting TRBD1. The CDR3 is 15 residues long. Trimming took 7 bases from V and 4 from J; bases not matched to a gene: 13. The germline V gene has CDR1 MDHEN and CDR2 SYDVKM.

The chain links TRBV7-2 to TRBJ2-1; D gene ambiguous. V gave up 3 bases and J gave up 4 bases, with 13 bases separating them. The CDR3 runs 15 residues. Germline lookup yields CDR1 SGHTA and CDR2 FQGNSA. CDR3 bases: TGTGCCAGCAGCTTCGACGCTTTGAGGTACAATGAGCAGTTCTTC. Protein product: CASSFDALRYNEQFF.

This clone has just one count. The genes are TRBV7-2 and TRBJ2-3, with D possibly being TRBD1 or TRBD2 (5 bases each). V lost 6 bases and J lost 2, with 18 bases in between. CDR1 and CDR2 from the germline V gene are SGHTA and FQGNSA. The CDR3 loop spans 16 amino acids. The CDR3 sequence: CASSPRGGFNTDTQYF. For the CDR3, the DNA is TGTGCCAGCAGTCCTAGGGGCGGGTTTAACACAGATACGCAGTATTTT.

The J gene is TRBJ2-1, the V gene TRBV5-1; 7 bases line up with TRBD2. The CDR3 runs 16 residues. V gave up 5 bases and J gave up 3 bases; unmatched junction bases: 11. Germline V gene sequence: CDR1 SGHRS, CDR2 YFSETQ. In nucleotides, the CDR3 is TGCGCCAGCAGAGCAGAGGGAGGGCCGGGCTACAATGAGCAGTTCTTC. Its protein product is CASRAEGGPGYNEQFF.

V usage is TRBV5-5 and J usage is TRBJ1-1, with D unresolved. Trimming removed 4 bases from V and 0 bases from J, with 7 bases in between. The CDR3 runs 13 residues. The germline CDR1 and CDR2 sequences are SGHKS and YYEKEE (reference sequence). The chain's CDR3 is CASSLQMNTEAFF. The CDR3 DNA reads TGTGCCAGCAGCCTTCAGATGAACACTGAAGCTTTCTTT.

This chain uses TRBV7-2 with TRBJ2-7; TRBD1 aligns across 7 bases. J lost 6 bases, V lost 5 bases, and 10 bases had no gene match. Germline assignment: CDR1 SGHTA and CDR2 FQGNSA. The CDR3 runs to 14 residues. The CDR3 nucleotides are TGTGCCAGCAGCCCTACCACAGGGGTGGGCGAGCAGTACTTC. This gives the protein CASSPTTGVGEQYF.

V and J are TRBV7-3 and TRBJ2-6; 10 nucleotides line up with TRBD1. Looked up from germline, CDR1 is SGHTA and CDR2 is FQGTGA. The CDR3 runs to 17 residues. V trimming: 6 bases; J trimming: 4 bases; junction bases outside the gene matches: 9. CDR3 in amino acids: CASREDRGNPGANVLTF. In DNA form, the CDR3 reads TGTGCCAGCAGGGAGGACAGGGGGAATCCGGGGGCCAACGTCCTGACTTTC.

The rearrangement joins TRBV6-6 to TRBJ2-1; 8 bases are shared with TRBD1. The ends lost 8 bases at V and 6 bases at J; junction bases unmatched: 6. The CDR3 loop spans 13 amino acids. CDR1 and CDR2 from the germline V gene are MNHNY and SVGAGI (reference sequence). CDR3 amino acids: CASGRDRPNEQFF. The DNA for the CDR3 is TGTGCCAGCGGCCGGGACAGGCCCAATGAGCAGTTCTTC.

V and J are TRBV19 and TRBJ1-5; 7 bases align to TRBD1. Germline lookup yields CDR1 LNHDA and CDR2 SQIVND (reference sequence). The CDR3 covers 15 residues. The trim removed 5 bases at V and 5 bases at J, leaving 9 bases unmatched. CDR3 amino acids: CASSSSDRVDQPQHF. DNA of the CDR3: TGTGCCAGTAGTTCCTCCGACAGGGTAGATCAGCCCCAGCATTTT.

The J gene is TRBJ2-7, the V gene TRBV28, with D possibly matching TRBD1 (6 bases). Trimming shortened V by 1 base and J by 2 bases, and 15 bases separated the two germline ends. The CDR3 runs to 16 residues. The germline gives CDR1 MDHEN, CDR2 SYDVKM. CDR3 region: CASSLLGAANPYEQYF. The CDR3 DNA reads as TGTGCCAGCAGTTTATTGGGGGCTGCCAACCCCTACGAGCAGTACTTC.